This T cell receptor (beta chain) was recovered during a study of T cell repertoires in cytomegalovirus infection. Study-level information: Well-studied HLA-B-restricted CMV epitopes were used in the study alongside recently identified HLA-C-restricted ones. Public signatures in TCR beta pointed to CMV infection and matching HLA type.

V was cut by 5 bases and J by 5 bases, with 13 bases left in between. CDR3 length: 13 amino acids. The germline V gene encodes CDR1 SGHAT and CDR2 FQNNGV. Turning to this clonotype: The antigen is not known.

TCRdb reanalysed the reads using MiXCR and keeps one entry per CDR3 protein. The sample yields 750,000 to 950,000 distinct CDR3 sequences, about 29% seen once. General observations from the study: The study found HLA-C-restricted CMV-specific TCR beta clonotypes dominating the ex vivo response. The study identified carriers of CMV plus the relevant HLA from cumulative public TCR beta family frequency.

The sequence derives from a human donor in good health (CMV status not recorded). Some clones in this sample may be carry-over from other donors' samples. This chain joins TRBV11-2 and TRBJ2-7; TRBD2 might be the D (6 bases). Source: cultured CD8+ T cells from PBMCs, taken from culture after CMV antigen stimulation. The CDR3 region is CASSPGGINEQYF. The CDR3, as DNA: TGTGCCAGCAGCCCTGGGGGGATCAACGAGCAGTACTTC.